A selection of T cell receptor beta chains follows, all from one sample in a study of cytomegalovirus exposure and HLA in healthy donors. Sequenced by immunoSEQ multiplex PCR; TCRdb stores in-frame clones only, minus some. The sample records about 130,000 clones, around 8.5% being singletons. Sequenced material: PBMCs. These receptors came from a man between 35 and 55 years old in good health and CMV-seronegative. Both conserved end residues are trimmed from each CDR3. A row's size may be missing; if present it is once, few, many or a size class.

V: TRBV4-1
size: .
J: TRBJ2-7
CDR3: ASSQDPGGEYEQY

V: TRBV6-5
size: few
J: TRBJ1-5
CDR3: ASRKGAGSNQPQH

V: TRBV2
size: few
J: TRBJ1-2
CDR3: ASSEGGSDGYT

V: TRBV6-6
size: .
J: TRBJ1-1
CDR3: ASSYVGQGTEAF

V: TRBV5-1
size: .
J: TRBJ1-3
CDR3: ASSLYPSSGNTIY

V: TRBV9
size: .
J: TRBJ2-3
CDR3: ASSVGAGGLPDTQY

V: TRBV18
size: .
J: TRBJ2-7
CDR3: ASSPPGTGSYEQY

V: TRBV7-8
size: .
J: TRBJ2-4
CDR3: ASSLVSGLKYIQY

V: TRBV7-9
size: .
J: TRBJ2-7
CDR3: ASSLGQDYEQY

V: TRBV27
size: few
J: TRBJ1-1
CDR3: ASSLGAGKTEAF

V: TRBV27
size: .
J: TRBJ2-3
CDR3: ASSSPGRIDTQY

V: TRBV30
size: few
J: TRBJ2-7
CDR3: AWTLERGPSEQY

V: TRBV30
size: few
J: TRBJ1-2
CDR3: AWSPTGALGYT

V: TRBV11-2
size: few
J: TRBJ2-3
CDR3: ASRAGESDTQY

V: TRBV6-1
size: few
J: TRBJ2-5
CDR3: ASSGVHHQETQY

V: TRBV11-2
size: .
J: TRBJ1-1
CDR3: ASSLPQGASNTEAF

V: TRBV5-4
size: few
J: TRBJ2-5
CDR3: ASRWGQEETQY

V: TRBV6-5
size: .
J: TRBJ1-5
CDR3: ASSYDSSNQPQH

V: TRBV10-1
size: .
J: TRBJ1-3
CDR3: ASSESARDTIY

V: TRBV30
size: .
J: TRBJ1-1
CDR3: AWSPRMNTEAF

V: TRBV13
size: few
J: TRBJ2-3
CDR3: ASSLGGRSTDTQY

V: TRBV28
size: .
J: TRBJ1-6
CDR3: ASSFEGEGTYNSPLH

V: TRBV11-1
size: .
J: TRBJ2-3
CDR3: ASSFSGGNRNTDTQY

V: TRBV9
size: few
J: TRBJ2-2
CDR3: ASSVALAGAPPNTGELF

V: TRBV27
size: .
J: TRBJ2-7
CDR3: ASSFLEGYEQY

V: TRBV4-2
size: few
J: .
CDR3: ASSQASGGNEQY

V: TRBV4-1
size: few
J: TRBJ1-5
CDR3: ASSPTENSNQPQH

V: TRBV29-1
size: few
J: TRBJ2-2
CDR3: SGGQGRVGELF

V: TRBV6-1
size: .
J: TRBJ1-4
CDR3: ASLSATNEKLF

V: TRBV18
size: .
J: TRBJ2-7
CDR3: ASSPTGYEQY

V: TRBV4-1
size: few
J: TRBJ1-5
CDR3: ASSRGGEGERNQPQH

V: TRBV14
size: few
J: TRBJ2-1
CDR3: ASSWGGGGNEQF

V: TRBV11-2
size: few
J: TRBJ2-2
CDR3: ASSLGNSGTGELF

V: TRBV12-5
size: .
J: TRBJ2-1
CDR3: ASAPETGSYNEQF

V: TRBV4-1
size: .
J: TRBJ1-1
CDR3: ASSQGEATEAF

V: TRBV18
size: few
J: TRBJ2-1
CDR3: ASGRGAIYNEQF

V: TRBV30
size: few
J: TRBJ2-2
CDR3: AWSVGGPGELF

V: TRBV15
size: few
J: TRBJ2-3
CDR3: ATSLFPGDTQY

V: TRBV7-9
size: few
J: TRBJ1-1
CDR3: ASSPGAGMNTEAF

V: TRBV27
size: .
J: TRBJ2-2
CDR3: ASSWGTGSPGELF

V: TRBV14
size: few
J: TRBJ1-2
CDR3: ASSQGTALGYT